The 22 T cell receptor beta chains below were found in one sample sequenced in a study of T cells after yellow fever vaccination. TCRdb ran MiXCR on the 5' RACE reads and lists one entry per CDR3 protein. The sample lists 35,000 to 55,000 distinct CDR3 sequences, about 6.8% seen once, with over 12% in the top ten. The specimen comprised CD8+ T cells not binding an NS4B(214-222) dextramer, sorted from PBMCs, sampled 45 days after the yellow fever booster vaccination. These receptors came from a man between 25 and 39 years old who received the YFV17D yellow fever vaccine.

With regard to this clonotype: A much larger clone lies a single base off, so this may be a read error. The V gene is TRBV29-1, the J gene TRBJ2-1, with 10 bases matching TRBD2. The germline V gene has CDR1 SQVTM and CDR2 ANQGSEA. This CDR3 contains 16 residues. For the CDR3, the DNA is TGCAGCGTACTGTCTAGCGGGAGAGGCACCTACAATGAGCAGTTATTC. Its translation is CSVLSSGRGTYNEQLF.

This clonotype was recorded a few times. The chain recombines TRBV11-2 with TRBJ2-5; 8 bases match TRBD1. The length of the CDR3 is 19 residues. V was pared by 1 base and J by 0 bases, with 13 bases of the junction left unmatched. Germline V gene sequence: CDR1 SGHAT, CDR2 FQNNGV. The CDR3 region is CASSLVGILTGVYQETQYF. CDR3 sequence (DNA): TGTGCCAGCAGCTTAGTGGGTATATTGACAGGGGTCTACCAAGAGACCCAGTACTTC.

This clonotype was observed many times. The J gene is TRBJ2-5, the V gene TRBV7-8, with TRBD1 matching 8 bases. The CDR3 covers 13 residues. V shed 10 bases, J shed 4 bases, and the junction held 8 bases outside the gene matches. Germline CDR1 SGHVS, CDR2 FQNEAQ. The CDR3 is CATKTGVRETQYF. CDR3 DNA: TGTGCCACAAAGACAGGGGTGAGAGAGACCCAGTACTTC.

There are a few counts of this clonotype. This chain joins TRBV27 and TRBJ1-1; possibly TRBD1 for D (5 bases). The CDR3 is 15 amino acids. Trimming shortened V by 5 bases and J by 1 base, and 14 bases separated the two germline ends. Germline CDR1 reads MNHEY; CDR2 reads SMNVEV (reference sequence). In DNA, the CDR3 is TGTGCCAGCAGTCCTTCGATCGGGGGGAACACTGAAGCTTTCTTT. It translates to CASSPSIGGNTEAFF.

The sample holds many counts of this clonotype. The V call is TRBV12-3 or TRBV12-4, the J call TRBJ2-1, with TRBD2 matching over 8 bases. The CDR3 has 16 amino acids. The V and J ends lost 5 bases and 1 base, in that order; junction bases with no gene match: 7. CDR3 loop: CASSPPGLGSYNEQFF. The CDR3 coding sequence is TGTGCCAGCAGTCCACCGGGACTAGGATCCTACAATGAGCAGTTCTTC.

V is TRBV15 and J is TRBJ2-7; no clear D gene. V lost 3 bases to trimming and J lost 4 bases, with 22 bases between them. Germline CDR1 LNHNV, CDR2 YYDKDF (reference sequence). The CDR3 runs 17 residues. Here the CDR3 reads CATSSSFSATETYEQYF. The DNA of the CDR3 is TGTGCCACCAGCAGTAGTTTTTCGGCGACGGAGACTTACGAGCAGTACTTC.

As for this clonotype: This clone may be a read error of a much larger clone one base away. The CDR3 DNA sequence: TGCGCCAGCAGCCATGGTCTTGCAGAGCAGGAGACCCAGTACTTC. This translates into CASSHGLAEQETQYF. This sequence joins TRBV4-3 and TRBJ2-5; no reliable D call. This CDR3 is built from 15 residues. With 3 bases removed from V and 5 bases from J, the gap between germline ends came to 16 bases. The germline V gene encodes CDR1 LGHNA and CDR2 YSLEER.

This clonotype was observed at least ten times. This chain connects TRBV30 to TRBJ2-6, with D unresolved. The CDR3 is 14 amino acids. The germline V gene encodes CDR1 GTSNPN and CDR2 SVGIG (reference sequence). V dropped 0 bases and J dropped 0 bases, with 3 bases sitting between them. In nucleotides, the CDR3 is TGTGCCTGGAGTGTAACCTCTGGGGCCAACGTCCTGACTTTC. Translating gives CAWSVTSGANVLTF. The full variable domain, with the rest looked up from reference TRBV30 and TRBJ2-6, is SQTIHQWPATLVQPVGSPLSLECTVEGTSNPNLYWYRQAAGRGLQLLFYSVGIGQISSEVPQNLSASRPQDRQFILSSKKLLLSDSGFYLCAWSVTSGANVLTFGAGSRLTVL.

In this sample, this clonotype turned up many times. The rearrangement links TRBV20-1 to TRBJ2-7; TRBD1 agrees at 7 bases. Germline assignment: CDR1 DFQATT and CDR2 SNEGSKA (reference sequence). The CDR3 spans 15 residues. Germline trimming cut 3 bases from V and 3 bases from J; bases unmatched to any gene: 11. The CDR3 DNA reads TGCAGTGCTAGCGCTCTTCCGGGACAGTACTACGAGCAGTACTTC. It specifies CSASALPGQYYEQYF.

Concerning this clonotype itself: One junction end disagrees with the germline gene, perhaps due to a read error. The V gene is TRBV7-9, the J gene TRBJ1-2; tentatively, D is TRBD1 (5 bases). Per the germline V gene, CDR1 is SEHNR and CDR2 is FQNEAQ (reference sequence). The CDR3 consists of 16 residues. The CDR3 reads CVSSSPVEDIRYGYTF. CDR3 DNA: TGTGTCAGCAGCAGTCCGGTGGAGGACATCAGATATGGCTACACCTTC.

Comments on this clonotype: A much more abundant neighbour one base away suggests this may be a read error. The rearrangement links TRBV28 to TRBJ2-1, with 8 positions matching TRBD2. Germline CDR1 is MDHEN and CDR2 is SYDVKM. The V segment lost 7 bases and the J segment 3 bases; nucleotides outside the gene matches: 5. The CDR3 consists of 14 residues. This CDR3 reads CASNGREVYNEQFF. CDR3 in DNA: TGTGCCAGCAATGGGCGGGAGGTCTACAATGAGCAGTTCTTC. Using reference TRBV28 and TRBJ2-1 for the parts outside the CDR3, the full variable domain is DVKVTQSSRYLVKRTGEKVFLECVQDMDHENMFWYRQDPGLGLRLIYFSYDVKMKEKGDIPEGYSVSREKKERFSLILESASTNQTSMYLCASNGREVYNEQFFGPGTRLTVL.

This clonotype has ten or more counts. This chain connects TRBV5-1 to TRBJ2-2; tentatively, D is TRBD2 (5 bases). Looked up from germline, CDR1 is SGHRS and CDR2 is YFSETQ. The CDR3 is 13 amino acids. The V end was cut by 5 bases, the J end by 2 bases, with 7 bases between. The chain's CDR3 is CASRGENTGELFF. CDR3 coding DNA: TGCGCCAGCAGGGGAGAAAACACCGGGGAGCTGTTTTTT.

About this clonotype: One base away lies a much larger clone, so this may be a sequencing read error. V is TRBV12-3 or TRBV12-4 and J is TRBJ2-7; D is unresolved. This CDR3 has 12 residues. Between the trimmed V and J ends, which lost 7 bases and 2 bases, there was a span of 9 bases. CDR3 nucleotide sequence: TGTGCCAGCATGGAGCAGCCCTACGAGCAGTACTTC. Its translation: CASMEQPYEQYF.

The table lists this clonotype with many counts. The chain joins TRBV29-1 to TRBJ1-1; tentative D call: TRBD1 (5 bases). Trimming took off 6 bases at V and 0 bases at J, with 14 bases between the two ends. CDR1 is SQVTM, CDR2 ANQGSEA, per germline. The CDR3 runs to 14 residues. The CDR3 sequence: CSVPRGGVNTEAFF. The CDR3 DNA follows: TGCAGCGTACCTCGGGGAGGGGTGAACACTGAAGCTTTCTTT.

This clonotype appeared many times. The chain is built from TRBV5-1 and TRBJ2-1, with 7 bases identical to TRBD2. The CDR3 runs 16 residues. In germline, CDR1 is SGHRS, CDR2 YFSETQ. Germline trimming cut 0 bases from V and 4 bases from J; bases unmatched to any gene: 7. CDR3 nucleotide sequence: TGCGCCAGCAGCTTGGAGATGGGGGGGGTTTACAATGAGCAGTTCTTC. Protein product: CASSLEMGGVYNEQFF.

This clonotype came up many times. This chain uses TRBV4-1 with TRBJ2-1, with 9 bases fitting TRBD2. The CDR3 runs 14 residues. Germline V gene sequence: CDR1 MGHRA, CDR2 YSYEKL. The trim removed 0 bases at V and 9 bases at J, leaving 3 bases unmatched. This CDR3 is CASSQELAGTEQFF. The CDR3 DNA reads TGCGCCAGCAGCCAAGAGCTAGCGGGAACTGAGCAGTTCTTC.

At least ten counts were recorded for this clonotype. This sequence joins TRBV15 and TRBJ1-1; tentatively, D is TRBD1 (5 bases). Trimming took 8 bases from V and 1 from J, leaving 8 bases between them. Germline CDR1 is LNHNV and CDR2 is YYDKDF (reference sequence). CDR3 length equals 12 residues. DNA of the CDR3: TGTGCCACCCGGGACGGGAACACTGAAGCTTTCTTT. Translating it yields CATRDGNTEAFF.

The table lists this clonotype with many counts. V usage is TRBV25-1 and J usage is TRBJ2-7; 10 positions agree with TRBD1. Per germline, CDR1 MGHDK and CDR2 SYGVNS. V lost 3 bases to trimming and J lost 2 bases; unmatched junction nucleotides: 7. This CDR3 contains 16 residues. The CDR3 sequence is CASSDDGTGVPYEQYF. The CDR3 coding sequence is TGTGCCAGCAGTGATGATGGGACAGGGGTGCCCTACGAGCAGTACTTC.

This clonotype has ten or more counts. V is TRBV12-3 or TRBV12-4 and J is TRBJ2-1, with 9 bases fitting TRBD2. This CDR3 spans 14 amino acids. The J segment lost 3 bases and the V segment lost 7 bases, leaving 4 bases of the junction unmatched. The CDR3 DNA sequence: TGTGCCAGCAACCCTAGCGGGAACTACAATGAGCAGTTCTTC. Its translation: CASNPSGNYNEQFF.

This clonotype was recorded at least ten times. V gene TRBV29-1 combines with J gene TRBJ1-6; maybe TRBD1 (6 bases). The germline V gene has CDR1 SQVTM and CDR2 ANQGSEA. V was pared by 1 base and J by 8 bases, with 18 bases between. The CDR3 runs 16 residues. The CDR3 sequence is CSVEADRQGIYSPLHF. CDR3 nucleotide sequence: TGCAGCGTTGAAGCTGATAGGCAGGGGATTTATTCACCCCTCCACTTT.

The table lists this clonotype with many counts. This chain connects TRBV9 to TRBJ2-1, with TRBD2 matching over 7 bases. J gave up 7 bases and V 4 bases, and 8 bases lay outside the gene matches. This CDR3 contains 14 residues. Germline CDR1 SGDLS, CDR2 YYNGEE. The CDR3 loop is CASSQELAENEQFF. CDR3 coding DNA: TGTGCCAGCAGCCAGGAGCTAGCGGAAAATGAGCAGTTCTTC. Drawing the rest from reference TRBV9 and TRBJ2-1, the complete variable domain is DSGVTQTPKHLITATGQRVTLRCSPRSGDLSVYWYQQSLDQGLQFLIQYYNGEERAKGNILERFSAQQFPDLHSELNLSSLELGDSALYFCASSQELAENEQFFGPGTRLTVL.

Ten or more counts support this clonotype. The chain carries TRBV2 and TRBJ2-2; no clear D gene. Germline V gene sequence: CDR1 SNHLY, CDR2 FYNNEI. The CDR3 spans 11 residues. V shed 6 bases and J shed 4 bases, with 3 bases lying between them. CDR3 sequence: CASRFTGELFF. In nucleotides, the CDR3 is TGTGCCAGCAGATTCACCGGGGAGCTGTTTTTT. Variable domain in full (rest from reference TRBV2 and TRBJ2-2): EPEVTQTPSHQVTQMGQEVILRCVPISNHLYFYWYRQILGQKVEFLVSFYNNEISEKSEIFDDQFSVERPDGSNFTLKIRSTKLEDSAMYFCASRFTGELFFGEGSRLTVL.